The clone carrying this T cell receptor beta chain came up once. Its antigen remains unknown. Profiling relied on immunoSEQ multiplex PCR, and the TCRdb table lists in-frame clones only, not all of them. Of 60,000 or so clones listed, 84% are singletons. The data stem from a study of OX40 agonist ivuxolimab in advanced cancers. The study, taken as a whole, reports: Dosing at 0.1 to 3.0 mg/kg was accompanied by clonal expansion of CD4+ and CD8+ blood T cells by week 6.

Germline V lookup: CDR1 SGDLS, CDR2 YYNGEE. Trimming took off 2 bases at V and 2 bases at J, with 16 bases between the two ends. The CDR3 spans 17 residues. Researchers took blood at baseline, on cycle 4 day 1, and on cycle 7 day 1. This receptor was obtained from an adult with an advanced solid tumor such as melanoma, head and neck, liver or kidney cancer. V and J are TRBV9 and TRBJ2-2; TRBD1 or TRBD2 may be the D gene (6 bases each). The material sequenced was CD4+ or CD8+ T cells sorted from blood, taken in a trial of the OX40 agonist ivuxolimab. The CDR3 DNA reads as TGTGCCAGCAGCGTGGGGGGCACACCTCAAAACACCGGGGAGCTGTTTTTT. This sequence encodes CASSVGGTPQNTGELFF.